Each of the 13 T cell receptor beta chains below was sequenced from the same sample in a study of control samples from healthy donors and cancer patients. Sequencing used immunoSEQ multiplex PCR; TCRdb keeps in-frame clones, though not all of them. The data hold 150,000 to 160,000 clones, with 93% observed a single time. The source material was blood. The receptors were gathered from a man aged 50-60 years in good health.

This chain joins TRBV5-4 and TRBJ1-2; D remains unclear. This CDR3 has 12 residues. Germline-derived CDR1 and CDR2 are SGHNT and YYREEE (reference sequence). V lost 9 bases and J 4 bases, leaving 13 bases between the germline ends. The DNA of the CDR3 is TGTGCCACCAGGACGGATCTCTATGGCTACACCTTC. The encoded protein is CATRTDLYGYTF.

The CDR3: CASSFGLAGVRYF. CDR3 bases: TGTGCCAGCAGCTTCGGGCTAGCGGGAGTAAGGTACTTC. The genes are TRBV5-6 and TRBJ2-7; the match to TRBD2 covers 10 bases. The CDR3 runs to 13 residues. With 2 bases clipped from V and 12 bases from J, the junction kept 8 bases outside the gene matches. Germline V gives CDR1 SGHDT, CDR2 YYEEEE.

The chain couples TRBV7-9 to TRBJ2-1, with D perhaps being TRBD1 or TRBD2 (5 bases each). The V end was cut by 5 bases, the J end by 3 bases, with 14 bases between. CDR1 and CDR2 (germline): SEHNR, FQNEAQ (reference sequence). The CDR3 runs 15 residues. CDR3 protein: CASSPEGSNYNEQFF. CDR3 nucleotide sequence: TGTGCCAGCAGCCCCGAGGGGAGCAACTACAATGAGCAGTTCTTC.

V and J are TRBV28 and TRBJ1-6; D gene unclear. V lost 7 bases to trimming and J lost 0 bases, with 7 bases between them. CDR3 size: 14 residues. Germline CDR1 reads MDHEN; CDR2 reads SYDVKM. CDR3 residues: CASKWASYNSPLHF. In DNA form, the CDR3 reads TGTGCCAGCAAGTGGGCCTCCTATAATTCACCCCTCCACTTT.

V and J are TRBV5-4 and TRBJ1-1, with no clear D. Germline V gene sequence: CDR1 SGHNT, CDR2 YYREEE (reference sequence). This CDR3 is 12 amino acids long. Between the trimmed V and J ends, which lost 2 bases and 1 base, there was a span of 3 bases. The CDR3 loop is CASSFKNTEAFF. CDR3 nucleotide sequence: TGTGCCAGCAGCTTCAAGAACACTGAAGCTTTCTTT.

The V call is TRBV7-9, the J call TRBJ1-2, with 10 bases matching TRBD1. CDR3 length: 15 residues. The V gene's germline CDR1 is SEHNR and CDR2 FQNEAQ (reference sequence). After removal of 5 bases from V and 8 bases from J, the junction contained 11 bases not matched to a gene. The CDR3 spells CASSPRTGGMVGYTF. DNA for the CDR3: TGTGCCAGCAGCCCGCGGACAGGGGGAATGGTGGGCTACACCTTC.

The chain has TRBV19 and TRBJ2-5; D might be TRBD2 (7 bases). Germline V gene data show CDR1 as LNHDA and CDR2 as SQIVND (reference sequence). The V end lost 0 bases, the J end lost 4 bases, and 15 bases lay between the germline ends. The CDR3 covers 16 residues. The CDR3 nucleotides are TGTGCCAGTAGTATAGATCGCGGGGGCTTGAGAGAGACCCAGTACTTC. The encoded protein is CASSIDRGGLRETQYF.

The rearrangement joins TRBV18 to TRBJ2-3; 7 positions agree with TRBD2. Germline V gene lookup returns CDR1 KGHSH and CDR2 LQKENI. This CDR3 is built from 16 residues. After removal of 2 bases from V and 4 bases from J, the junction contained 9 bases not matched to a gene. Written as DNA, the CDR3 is TGTGCCAGCTCACCATTAGGGAGGGCCAATCCAGATACGCAGTATTTT. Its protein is CASSPLGRANPDTQYF.

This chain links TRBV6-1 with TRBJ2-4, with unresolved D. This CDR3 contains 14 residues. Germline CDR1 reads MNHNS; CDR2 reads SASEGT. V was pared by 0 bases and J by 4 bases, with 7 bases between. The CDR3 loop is CASSEAGLKNIQYF. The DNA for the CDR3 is TGTGCCAGCAGTGAAGCCGGGCTTAAAAACATTCAGTACTTC.

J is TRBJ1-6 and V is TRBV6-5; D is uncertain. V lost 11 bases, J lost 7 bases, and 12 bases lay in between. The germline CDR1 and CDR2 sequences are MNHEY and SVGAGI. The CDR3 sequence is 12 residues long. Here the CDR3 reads CAGKGQNSPLHF. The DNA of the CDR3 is TGTGCCGGGAAGGGCCAGAATTCACCCCTCCACTTT.

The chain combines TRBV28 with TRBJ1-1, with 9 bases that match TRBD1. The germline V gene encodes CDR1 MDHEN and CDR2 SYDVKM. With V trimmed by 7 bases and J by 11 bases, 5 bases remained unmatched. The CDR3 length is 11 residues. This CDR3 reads CASKDRGKAFF. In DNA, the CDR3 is TGTGCCAGCAAGGACAGGGGAAAGGCTTTCTTT. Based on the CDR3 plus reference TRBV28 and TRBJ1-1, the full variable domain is DVKVTQSSRYLVKRTGEKVFLECVQDMDHENMFWYRQDPGLGLRLIYFSYDVKMKEKGDIPEGYSVSREKKERFSLILESASTNQTSMYLCASKDRGKAFFGQGTRLTVV.

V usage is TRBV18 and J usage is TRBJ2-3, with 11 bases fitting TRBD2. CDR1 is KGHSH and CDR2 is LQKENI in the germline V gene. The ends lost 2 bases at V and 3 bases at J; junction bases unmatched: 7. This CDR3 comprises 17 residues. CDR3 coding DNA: TGTGCCAGCTCACCAGTCGCTAGCGGGAGGAGAACAGATACGCAGTATTTT. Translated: CASSPVASGRRTDTQYF. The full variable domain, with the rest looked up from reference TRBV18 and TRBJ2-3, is NAGVMQNPRHLVRRRGQEARLRCSPMKGHSHVYWYRQLPEEGLKFMVYLQKENIIDESGMPKERFSAEFPKEGPSILRIQQVVRGDSAAYFCASSPVASGRRTDTQYFGPGTRLTVL.

The CDR3 is CSVTIAGYGTDTQYF. CDR3 DNA: TGCAGCGTTACGATAGCGGGATACGGCACAGATACGCAGTATTTT. V gene TRBV29-1 combines with J gene TRBJ2-3; 8 bases match TRBD2. This CDR3 has 15 residues. CDR1 and CDR2 from the germline V gene are SQVTM and ANQGSEA. V shed 5 bases, J shed 1 base, and the junction held 8 bases outside the gene matches.